Following are 16 T cell receptor beta chains from one sample sequenced in a study of T cell clonotyping in hematopoietic cell transplantation. Libraries were prepared by immunoSEQ multiplex PCR; TCRdb keeps only in-frame clonotypes and omits some of them. The data hold 15,000 to 20,000 clones, with approximately 85% observed a single time. The sample comprised peripheral blood mononuclear cells. The receptors were gathered from a woman aged 40 to 50 in good health. Some clones in this sample may be carry-over from other donors' samples.

V and J are TRBV14 and TRBJ1-1; D unclear. This CDR3 is built from 14 residues. Germline CDR1 is SGHDN and CDR2 is FVKESK. Trimming shortened V by 0 bases and J by 5 bases, and 10 bases separated the two germline ends. CDR3 sequence: CASSQEVSGTEAFF. CDR3 sequence (DNA): TGTGCCAGCAGCCAAGAGGTATCCGGTACTGAAGCTTTCTTT. Full variable domain (outside the CDR3, taken from reference TRBV14 and TRBJ1-1): EAGVTQFPSHSVIEKGQTVTLRCDPISGHDNLYWYRRVMGKEIKFLLHFVKESKQDESGMPNNRFLAERTGGTYSTLKVQPAELEDSGVYFCASSQEVSGTEAFFGQGTRLTVV.

The chain links TRBV25-1 to TRBJ1-1, with D maybe TRBD1 (6 bases). Germline lookup yields CDR1 MGHDK and CDR2 SYGVNS. V was shortened by 6 bases and J by 1 base, with 9 bases between the two germline ends. This CDR3 is built from 13 residues. CDR3 nucleotides: TGTGCCAGCAGAACAGGGTGGAACACTGAAGCTTTCTTT. This gives the protein CASRTGWNTEAFF.

The V gene is TRBV11-2, the J gene TRBJ1-1, with no clear D. Trimming left V 5 bases short and J 7 bases short, with 14 bases between. This CDR3 has 13 residues. Germline V gene data show CDR1 as SGHAT and CDR2 as FQNNGV. The CDR3 coding sequence is TGTGCCAGCAGCCCAAACCGGGTCTATGAAGCTTTCTTT. It yields the protein CASSPNRVYEAFF.

The chain has TRBV7-9 and TRBJ1-2; 7 bases agree with TRBD1. Trimming took 2 bases from V and 6 from J; bases not matched to a gene: 3. The CDR3 has 13 residues. The germline gives CDR1 SEHNR, CDR2 FQNEAQ (reference sequence). In DNA form, the CDR3 reads TGTGCCAGCAGCTTACGACAGGGAGATGGCTACACCTTC. It translates to CASSLRQGDGYTF.

Points on this clone: The junction shows a germline mismatch at one end, possibly a read error. The V gene is TRBV6-5, the J gene TRBJ1-1; D is perhaps TRBD1 (5 bases). The germline V gene has CDR1 MNHEY and CDR2 SVGAGI. The CDR3 is 14 residues long. CDR3 coding DNA: TGTGCCAGCAGTTCGACAGACTCAGACACTGAAGCTTCCTTT. It specifies CASSSTDSDTEASF.

The V and J genes are TRBV30 and TRBJ1-1; 7 bases are a match to TRBD1. CDR3 size: 15 residues. Germline V gene lookup returns CDR1 GTSNPN and CDR2 SVGIG (reference sequence). Unmatched junction bases numbered 13, after V lost 6 bases and J lost 3 bases. This CDR3 is CACSVGGWKDTEAFF. CDR3 sequence (DNA): TGTGCCTGTTCAGTAGGGGGCTGGAAGGACACTGAAGCTTTCTTT.

The CDR3 bases are TGCGCCAGCAGCCAAGGAGGCCCAGGAGGTTACGAGCAGTACTTC. Its translation is CASSQGGPGGYEQYF. The chain couples TRBV4-3 to TRBJ2-7; D possibly corresponds to TRBD2 (5 bases). The germline CDR1 and CDR2 sequences are LGHNA and YSLEER. Trimming removed 1 base at V and 4 bases at J, with 14 bases between. This CDR3 comprises 15 residues.

The chain combines TRBV5-1 with TRBJ2-5, with a possible D match to TRBD1 (6 bases). Germline values: CDR1 SGHRS, CDR2 YFSETQ. V was shortened by 1 base and J by 5 bases, with 21 bases between the two germline ends. The CDR3 loop spans 17 amino acids. This CDR3 is CASSLHPYGTTRETQYF. The CDR3 DNA follows: TGCGCCAGCAGCTTGCACCCTTACGGGACAACTCGTGAGACCCAGTACTTC. The variable domain in full, with the rest retrieved from reference TRBV5-1 and TRBJ2-5, is KAGVTQTPRYLIKTRGQQVTLSCSPISGHRSVSWYQQTPGQGLQFLFEYFSETQRNKGNFPGRFSGRQFSNSRSEMNVSTLELGDSALYLCASSLHPYGTTRETQYFGPGTRLLVL.

The CDR3 is CASSDTYEQYF. The CDR3 coding sequence is TGTGCCAGCAGTGACACCTACGAGCAGTACTTC. The chain uses TRBV6-1 and TRBJ2-7, with D unresolved. This CDR3 contains 11 residues. Trimming stripped 3 bases from V and 2 bases from J, with 2 bases between. The germline CDR1 and CDR2 sequences are MNHNS and SASEGT.

The J gene is TRBJ2-5, the V gene TRBV4-2; no definite D call. V was trimmed by 3 bases and J by 3 bases, leaving 14 bases between them. Germline CDR1 and CDR2: LGHNA and YNFKEQ. The CDR3 consists of 15 residues. The CDR3 region has the DNA TGTGCCAGCAGCCACGGCAGGATACCCGAAGAGACCCAGTACTTC. It specifies CASSHGRIPEETQYF.

The chain combines TRBV29-1 with TRBJ2-5; TRBD2 is a possible D gene (6 bases). Germline-derived CDR1 and CDR2 are SQVTM and ANQGSEA. The CDR3 extends over 14 amino acids. Trimming pared 4 bases from V and 1 base from J, leaving 13 bases between. The CDR3 DNA sequence: TGCAGCGTTGCGGGGTTGACTAGCCAAGAGACCCAGTACTTC. Protein product: CSVAGLTSQETQYF.

The chain couples TRBV2 to TRBJ2-3; 8 bases align to TRBD2. The CDR3 sequence is 15 residues long. Germline V gene sequence: CDR1 SNHLY, CDR2 FYNNEI. V lost 6 bases and J lost 3; bases outside the gene matches: 8. The DNA for the CDR3 is TGTGCCAGCAGGCTCGAAGCGGGAGTAACAGATACGCAGTATTTT. Translated, it gives CASRLEAGVTDTQYF.

CDR3 nucleotide sequence: TGTGCCAGTAATCGCGTGAGGGAACAGCCCCAGCATTTT. Amino acid sequence: CASNRVREQPQHF. This sequence joins TRBV19 and TRBJ1-5; D is ambiguous. CDR1 LNHDA and CDR2 SQIVND come from the germline V gene (reference sequence). The V end was cut by 7 bases, the J end by 7 bases, with 14 bases between. This CDR3 region has 13 residues.

This rearrangement joins TRBV7-9 to TRBJ1-3; the match to TRBD1 covers 7 bases. This CDR3 comprises 16 residues. CDR1 and CDR2 (germline): SEHNR, FQNEAQ (reference sequence). Losses at the gene ends were 0 bases for V and 0 bases for J; bases not matched to a gene: 2. The CDR3 loop is CASSLAGQPSGNTIYF. CDR3 nucleotide sequence: TGTGCCAGCAGCTTAGCGGGACAGCCCTCTGGAAACACCATATATTTT.

Written as DNA, the CDR3 is TGTGCCAGCAGCCAAGATATAGGGGCGGCAGATACGCAGTATTTT. This codes for CASSQDIGAADTQYF. The chain uses TRBV4-2 and TRBJ2-3, with D perhaps matching TRBD1 (5 bases). V was pared by 0 bases and J by 4 bases, with 11 bases between. The germline V gene encodes CDR1 LGHNA and CDR2 YNFKEQ. The CDR3 has 15 amino acids.

The J gene is TRBJ2-1, the V gene TRBV7-2; 10 bases are shared with TRBD2. The V gene's germline CDR1 is SGHTA and CDR2 FQGNSA. V lost 2 bases, J lost 12 bases, and 13 bases stayed unmatched. The CDR3 length is 16 residues. CDR3 DNA: TGTGCCAGCAGCTTAAACAGGGGGGCTAGCGGGAGCGTGCAGTTCTTC. Translating gives CASSLNRGASGSVQFF.